One sample yielded the 6 T cell receptor beta chains listed below, sequenced in a study of early T cells in non-severe SARS-CoV-2 infection (TCRdb year 2021). Receptors were amplified or captured by 5' RACE. The reads were generated on a NextSeq 500. TCRdb applied fastp at Q25 and MiXCR to the public reads, then kept only in-frame beta chains. Rows are combined by CDR3 protein, so each entry shows the most common genes and DNA. The sample table records some 48,000 distinct CDR3 sequences; less than 15% of these occur just once. The ten largest clones capture roughly 10% of the sample. Sequencing was performed on whole blood. The receptor set was obtained from an adult who was a healthcare worker with PCR-confirmed SARS-CoV-2 infection or an uninfected control (not recorded which).

Only a few counts were recorded for this clonotype. The chain links TRBV9 to TRBJ2-6; possible D gene TRBD1, 6 bases. Germline CDR1 and CDR2: SGDLS and YYNGEE. V was trimmed by 3 bases and J by 1 base, leaving 17 bases between them. This CDR3 is built from 18 residues. The CDR3 region has the DNA TGTGCCAGCAGCGCGCGTCAGGGGAGCGCTTCTGGGGCCAACGTCCTGACTTTC. Encoded protein: CASSARQGSASGANVLTF.

This sequence joins TRBV28 and TRBJ2-7; D is possibly TRBD2 (5 bases). Trimming cost V 7 bases and J 6 bases, with 10 bases left between them. There are 11 residues in the CDR3. Germline V gene data show CDR1 as MDHEN and CDR2 as SYDVKM. Here the CDR3 reads CASTRGFEQYF. CDR3 nucleotides: TGTGCCAGCACCCGGGGTTTCGAGCAGTACTTC. Combining the CDR3 with reference TRBV28 and TRBJ2-7 gives the whole variable domain DVKVTQSSRYLVKRTGEKVFLECVQDMDHENMFWYRQDPGLGLRLIYFSYDVKMKEKGDIPEGYSVSREKKERFSLILESASTNQTSMYLCASTRGFEQYFGPGTRLTVT.

In its sample, this clonotype was seen many times. This chain uses TRBV20-1 with TRBJ2-7; TRBD1 agrees at 8 bases. V dropped 6 bases and J dropped 3; count of bases not matched to a gene: 4. The CDR3 is 12 amino acids. CDR1 is DFQATT and CDR2 is SNEGSKA in the germline V gene (reference sequence). The CDR3, as DNA: TGCAGTGCCCAGGGGACAGGCTACGAGCAGTACTTC. This codes for CSAQGTGYEQYF.

V usage is TRBV28 and J usage is TRBJ2-7; 10 bases are a match to TRBD2. Germline trimming cut 7 bases from V and 0 bases from J; bases unmatched to any gene: 0. This CDR3 has 13 residues. Germline CDR1 is MDHEN and CDR2 is SYDVKM. This CDR3 reads CASTSGSSYEQYF. CDR3 nucleotides: TGTGCCAGCACTAGCGGGAGCTCCTACGAGCAGTACTTC.

This clonotype was counted ten times or more. The chain is built from TRBV29-1 and TRBJ2-7; D call uncertain. V was clipped by 2 bases and J by 5 bases, with 10 bases between them. The length of the CDR3 is 12 residues. CDR1 is SQVTM and CDR2 is ANQGSEA in the germline V gene. CDR3 region: CSVENNSDEQYF. In DNA form, the CDR3 reads TGCAGCGTTGAAAACAATTCTGACGAGCAGTACTTC.

This clonotype was seen repeatedly, ten times or more. J is TRBJ2-7 and V is TRBV29-1, with D maybe TRBD2 (5 bases). Germline values: CDR1 SQVTM, CDR2 ANQGSEA. The CDR3 length is 14 residues. The V end lost 0 bases, the J end lost 3 bases, and 12 bases lay between the germline ends. CDR3: CSVEDNWTGYEQYF. DNA for the CDR3: TGCAGCGTTGAAGATAACTGGACTGGCTACGAGCAGTACTTC.